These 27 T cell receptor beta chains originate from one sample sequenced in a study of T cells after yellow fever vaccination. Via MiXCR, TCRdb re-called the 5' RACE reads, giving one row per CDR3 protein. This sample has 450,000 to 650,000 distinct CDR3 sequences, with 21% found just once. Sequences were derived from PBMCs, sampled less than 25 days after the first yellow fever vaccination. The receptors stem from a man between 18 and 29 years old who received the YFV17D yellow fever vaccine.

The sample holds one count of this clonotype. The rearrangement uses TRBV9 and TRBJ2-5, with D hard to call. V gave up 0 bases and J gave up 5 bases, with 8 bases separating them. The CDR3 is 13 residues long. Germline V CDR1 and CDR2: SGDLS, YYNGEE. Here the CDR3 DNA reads TGTGCCAGCAGCGTAGACTGGTGGGAGACCCAGTACTTC. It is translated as CASSVDWWETQYF.

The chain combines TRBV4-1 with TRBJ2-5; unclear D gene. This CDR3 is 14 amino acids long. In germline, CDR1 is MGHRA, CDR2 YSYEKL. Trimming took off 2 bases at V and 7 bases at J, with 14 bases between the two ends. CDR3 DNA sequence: TGCGCCAGCAGCCAACAACCGGGCCCAGGGACCCAGTACTTC. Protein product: CASSQQPGPGTQYF.

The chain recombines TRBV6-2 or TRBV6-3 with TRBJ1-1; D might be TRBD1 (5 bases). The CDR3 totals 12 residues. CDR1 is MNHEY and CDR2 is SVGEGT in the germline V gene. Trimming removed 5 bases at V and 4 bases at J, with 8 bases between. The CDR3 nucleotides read TGTGCCAGCAGTGGGGGGTTCACTGAAGCTTTCTTT. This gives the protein CASSGGFTEAFF.

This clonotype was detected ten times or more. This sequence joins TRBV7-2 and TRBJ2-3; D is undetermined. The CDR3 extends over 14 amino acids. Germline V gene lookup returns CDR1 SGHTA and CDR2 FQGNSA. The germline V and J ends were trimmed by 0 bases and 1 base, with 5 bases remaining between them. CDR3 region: CASSLAGRTDTQYF. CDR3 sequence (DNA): TGTGCCAGCAGCTTAGCTGGGCGCACAGATACGCAGTATTTT.

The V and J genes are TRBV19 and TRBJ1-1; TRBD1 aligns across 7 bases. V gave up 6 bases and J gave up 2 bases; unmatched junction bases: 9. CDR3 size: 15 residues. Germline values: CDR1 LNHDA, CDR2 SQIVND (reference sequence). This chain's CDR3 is CASRTTGRGNTEAFF. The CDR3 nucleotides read TGTGCCAGTAGGACGACAGGGCGGGGAAACACTGAAGCTTTCTTT.

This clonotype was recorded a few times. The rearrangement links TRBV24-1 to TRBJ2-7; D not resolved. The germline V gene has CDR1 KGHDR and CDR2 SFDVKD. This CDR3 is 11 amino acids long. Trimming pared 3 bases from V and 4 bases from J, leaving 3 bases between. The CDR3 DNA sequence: TGTGCCACCAGTGATGGGTACGAGCAGTACTTC. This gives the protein CATSDGYEQYF.

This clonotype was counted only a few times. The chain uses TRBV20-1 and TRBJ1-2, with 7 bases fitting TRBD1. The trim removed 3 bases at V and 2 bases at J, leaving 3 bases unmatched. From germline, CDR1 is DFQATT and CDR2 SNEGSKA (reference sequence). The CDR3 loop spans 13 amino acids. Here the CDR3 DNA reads TGCAGTGCTAGTAAAGGGGGCAACTATGGCTACACCTTC. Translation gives CSASKGGNYGYTF.

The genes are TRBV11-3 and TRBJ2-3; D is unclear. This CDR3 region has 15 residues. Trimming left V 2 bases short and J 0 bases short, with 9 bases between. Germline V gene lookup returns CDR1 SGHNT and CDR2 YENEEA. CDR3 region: CASSLRTTSTDTQYF. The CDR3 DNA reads TGTGCCAGCAGCTTACGGACCACAAGCACAGATACGCAGTATTTT.

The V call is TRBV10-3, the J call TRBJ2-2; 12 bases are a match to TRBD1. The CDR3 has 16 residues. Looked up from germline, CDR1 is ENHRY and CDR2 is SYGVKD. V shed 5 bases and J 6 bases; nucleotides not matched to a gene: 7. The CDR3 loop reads CAISSWDRGRPGELFF. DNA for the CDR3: TGTGCCATCAGTTCTTGGGACAGGGGGCGCCCCGGGGAGCTGTTTTTT.

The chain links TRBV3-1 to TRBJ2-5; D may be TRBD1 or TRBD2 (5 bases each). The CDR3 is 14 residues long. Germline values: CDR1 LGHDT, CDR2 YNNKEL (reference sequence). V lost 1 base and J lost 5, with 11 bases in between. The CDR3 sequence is CASSQGGARETQYF. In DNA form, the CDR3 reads TGTGCCAGCAGCCAAGGAGGGGCGAGGGAGACCCAGTACTTC.

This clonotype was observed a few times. CDR3 protein: CSAPGLAGPVQETQYF. The CDR3 bases are TGCAGTGCCCCGGGACTAGCGGGGCCAGTCCAAGAGACCCAGTACTTC. The chain has TRBV20-1 and TRBJ2-5, with 13 bases matching TRBD2. The germline V gene has CDR1 DFQATT and CDR2 SNEGSKA (reference sequence). The CDR3 length is 16 residues. Losses at the gene ends were 6 bases for V and 1 base for J; bases not matched to a gene: 8.

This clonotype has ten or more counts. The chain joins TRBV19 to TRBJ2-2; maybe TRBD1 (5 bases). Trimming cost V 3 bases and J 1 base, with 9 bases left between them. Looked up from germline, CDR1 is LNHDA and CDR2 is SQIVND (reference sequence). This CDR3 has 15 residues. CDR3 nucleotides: TGTGCCAGTAGTATTGGGGCAGAGAACACCGGGGAGCTGTTTTTT. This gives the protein CASSIGAENTGELFF. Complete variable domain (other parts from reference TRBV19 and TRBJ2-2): DGGITQSPKYLFRKEGQNVTLSCEQNLNHDAMYWYRQDPGQGLRLIYYSQIVNDFQKGDIAEGYSVSREKKESFPLTVTSAQKNPTAFYLCASSIGAENTGELFFGEGSRLTVL.

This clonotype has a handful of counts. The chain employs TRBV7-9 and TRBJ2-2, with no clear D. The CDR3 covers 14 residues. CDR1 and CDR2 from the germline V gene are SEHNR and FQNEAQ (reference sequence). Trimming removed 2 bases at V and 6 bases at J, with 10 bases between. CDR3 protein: CASSLSQISGELFF. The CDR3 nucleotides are TGTGCCAGCAGCTTATCTCAAATATCCGGGGAGCTGTTTTTT.

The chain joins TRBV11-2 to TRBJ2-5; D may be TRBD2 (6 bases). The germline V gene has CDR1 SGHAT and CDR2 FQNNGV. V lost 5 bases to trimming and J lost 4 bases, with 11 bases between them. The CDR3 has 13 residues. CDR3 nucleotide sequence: TGTGCCAGCAGCACCAGCGGGCGAGAGACCCAGTACTTC. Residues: CASSTSGRETQYF. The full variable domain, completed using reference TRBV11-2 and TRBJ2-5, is EAGVAQSPRYKIIEKRQSVAFWCNPISGHATLYWYQQILGQGPKLLIQFQNNGVVDDSQLPKDRFSAERLKGVDSTLKIQPAKLEDSAVYLCASSTSGRETQYFGPGTRLLVL.

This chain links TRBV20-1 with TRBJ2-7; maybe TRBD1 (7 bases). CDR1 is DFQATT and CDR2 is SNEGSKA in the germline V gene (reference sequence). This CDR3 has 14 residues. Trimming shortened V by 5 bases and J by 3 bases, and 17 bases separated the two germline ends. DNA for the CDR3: TGCAGTGCTTCCCCAGGGGGAGGTTTCTACGAGCAGTACGTC. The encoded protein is CSASPGGGFYEQYV.

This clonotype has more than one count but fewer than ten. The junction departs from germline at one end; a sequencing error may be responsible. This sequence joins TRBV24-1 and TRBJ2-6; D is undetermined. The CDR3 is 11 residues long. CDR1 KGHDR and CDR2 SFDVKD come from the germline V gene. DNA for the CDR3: TGTGCCACCAGTGGGTCCAACGTCCTGACTTTC. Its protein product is CATSGSNVLTF.

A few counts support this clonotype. This chain's CDR3 is CASSSRGGATEAFF. The CDR3 DNA reads TGTGCCAGCAGCAGCAGGGGGGGAGCCACTGAAGCTTTCTTT. This chain links TRBV28 with TRBJ1-1, with TRBD1 matching 7 bases. V was pared by 6 bases and J by 4 bases, with 8 bases of the junction left unmatched. This CDR3 is 14 amino acids long. Germline V gives CDR1 MDHEN, CDR2 SYDVKM.

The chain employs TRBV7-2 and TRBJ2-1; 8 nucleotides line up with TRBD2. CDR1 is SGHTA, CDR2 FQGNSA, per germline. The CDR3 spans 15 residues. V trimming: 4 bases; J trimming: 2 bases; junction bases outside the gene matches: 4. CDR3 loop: CASSSGGAPYNEQFF. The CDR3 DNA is TGTGCCAGCAGCTCCGGGGGGGCCCCCTACAATGAGCAGTTCTTC.

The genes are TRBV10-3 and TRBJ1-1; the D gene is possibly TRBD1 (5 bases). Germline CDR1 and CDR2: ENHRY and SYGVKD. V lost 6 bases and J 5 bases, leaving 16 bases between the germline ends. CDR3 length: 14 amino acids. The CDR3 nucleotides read TGTGCCATCAGGATAAGTAGGGGTTTGACTGAAGCTTTCTTT. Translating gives CAIRISRGLTEAFF.

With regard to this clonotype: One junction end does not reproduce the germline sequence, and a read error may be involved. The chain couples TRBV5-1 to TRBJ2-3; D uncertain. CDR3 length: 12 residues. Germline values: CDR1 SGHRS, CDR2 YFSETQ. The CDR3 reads CSSSYSTDTQYF. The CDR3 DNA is TGCTCCAGCAGCTATTCCACAGATACGCAGTATTTT. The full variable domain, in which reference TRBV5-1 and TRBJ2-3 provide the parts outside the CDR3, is KAGVTQTPRYLIKTRGQQVTLSCSPISGHRSVSWYQQTPGQGLQFLFEYFSETQRNKGNFPGRFSGRQFSNSRSEMNVSTLELGDSALYLCSSSYSTDTQYFGPGTRLTVL.

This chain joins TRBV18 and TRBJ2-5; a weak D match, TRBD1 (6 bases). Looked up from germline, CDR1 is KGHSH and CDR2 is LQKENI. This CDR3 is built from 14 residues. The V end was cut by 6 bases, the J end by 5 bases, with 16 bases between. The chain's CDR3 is CASSTGGFEETQYF. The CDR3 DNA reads TGTGCCAGCTCTACTGGGGGCTTCGAGGAGACCCAGTACTTC.

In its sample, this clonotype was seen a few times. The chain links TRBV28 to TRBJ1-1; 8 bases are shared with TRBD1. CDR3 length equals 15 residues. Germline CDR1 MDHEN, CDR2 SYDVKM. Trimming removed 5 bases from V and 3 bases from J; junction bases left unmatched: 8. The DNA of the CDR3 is TGTGCCAGCAGTATATACACAGGGGGTGACACTGAAGCTTTCTTT. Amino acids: CASSIYTGGDTEAFF. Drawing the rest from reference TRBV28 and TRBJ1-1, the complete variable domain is DVKVTQSSRYLVKRTGEKVFLECVQDMDHENMFWYRQDPGLGLRLIYFSYDVKMKEKGDIPEGYSVSREKKERFSLILESASTNQTSMYLCASSIYTGGDTEAFFGQGTRLTVV.

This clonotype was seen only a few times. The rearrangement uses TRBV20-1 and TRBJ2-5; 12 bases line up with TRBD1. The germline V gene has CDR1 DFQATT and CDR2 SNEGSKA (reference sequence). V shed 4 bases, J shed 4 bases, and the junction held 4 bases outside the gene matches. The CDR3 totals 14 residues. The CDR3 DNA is TGCAGTGCTAAGGGACAGGGGGCCGGAGAGACCCAGTACTTC. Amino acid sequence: CSAKGQGAGETQYF.

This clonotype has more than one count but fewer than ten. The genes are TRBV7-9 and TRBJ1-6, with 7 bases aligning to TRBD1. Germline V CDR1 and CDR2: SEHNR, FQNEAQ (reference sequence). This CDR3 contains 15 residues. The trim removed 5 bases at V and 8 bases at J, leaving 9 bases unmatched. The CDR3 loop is CASSRAGGRDSPLHF. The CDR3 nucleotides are TGTGCCAGCAGCCGGGCAGGGGGTCGGGATTCACCCCTCCACTTT.

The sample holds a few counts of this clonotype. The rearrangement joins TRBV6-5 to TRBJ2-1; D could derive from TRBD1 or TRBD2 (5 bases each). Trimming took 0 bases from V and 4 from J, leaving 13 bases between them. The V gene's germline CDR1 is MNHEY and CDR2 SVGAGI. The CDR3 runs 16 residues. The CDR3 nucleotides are TGTGCCAGCAGTTACTCGGGACCTCACTCATACAATGAGCAGTTCTTC. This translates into CASSYSGPHSYNEQFF.

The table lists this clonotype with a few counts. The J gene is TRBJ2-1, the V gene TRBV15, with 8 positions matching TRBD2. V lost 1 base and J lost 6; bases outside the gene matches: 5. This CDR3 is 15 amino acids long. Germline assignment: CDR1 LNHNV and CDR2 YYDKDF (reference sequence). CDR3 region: CATSRVGGAFNEQFF. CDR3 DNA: TGTGCCACCAGCAGAGTCGGGGGGGCATTCAATGAGCAGTTCTTC.

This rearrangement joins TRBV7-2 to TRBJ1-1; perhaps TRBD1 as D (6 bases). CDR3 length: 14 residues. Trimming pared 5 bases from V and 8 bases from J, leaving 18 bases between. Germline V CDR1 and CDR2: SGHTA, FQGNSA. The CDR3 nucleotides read TGTGCCAGCAGCCAAAGCCGGGACAAAAGGGAAGCTTTCTTT. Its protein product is CASSQSRDKREAFF.